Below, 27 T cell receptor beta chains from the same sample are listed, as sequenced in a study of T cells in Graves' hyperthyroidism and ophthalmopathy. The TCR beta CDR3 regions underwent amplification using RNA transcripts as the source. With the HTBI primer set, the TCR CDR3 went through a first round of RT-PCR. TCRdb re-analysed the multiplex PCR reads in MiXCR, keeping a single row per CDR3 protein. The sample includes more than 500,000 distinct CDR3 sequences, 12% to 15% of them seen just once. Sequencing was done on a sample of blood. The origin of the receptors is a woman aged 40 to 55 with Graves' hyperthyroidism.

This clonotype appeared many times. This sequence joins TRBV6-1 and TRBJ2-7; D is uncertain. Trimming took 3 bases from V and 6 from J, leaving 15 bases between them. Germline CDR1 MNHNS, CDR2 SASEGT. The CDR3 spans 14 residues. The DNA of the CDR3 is TGTGCCAGCAGTGATCACCCCCGAAACTCCGAGCAGTACTTC. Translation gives CASSDHPRNSEQYF.

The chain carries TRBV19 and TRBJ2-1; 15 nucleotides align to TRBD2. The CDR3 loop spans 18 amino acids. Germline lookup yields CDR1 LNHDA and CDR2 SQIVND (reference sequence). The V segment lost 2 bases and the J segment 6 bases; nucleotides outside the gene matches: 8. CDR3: CASSIRTGTSGRSNEQFF. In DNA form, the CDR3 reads TGTGCCAGTAGTATACGAACCGGGACTAGCGGGAGGTCCAATGAGCAGTTCTTC.

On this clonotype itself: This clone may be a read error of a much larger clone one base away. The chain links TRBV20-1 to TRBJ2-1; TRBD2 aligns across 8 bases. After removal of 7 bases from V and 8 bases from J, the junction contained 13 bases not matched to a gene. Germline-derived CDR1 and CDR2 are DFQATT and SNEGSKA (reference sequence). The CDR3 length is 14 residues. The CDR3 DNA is TGCAGTGTGTGCGGAGCGGGAGAGGTCGATGAGCAGTTCTTC. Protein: CSVCGAGEVDEQFF.

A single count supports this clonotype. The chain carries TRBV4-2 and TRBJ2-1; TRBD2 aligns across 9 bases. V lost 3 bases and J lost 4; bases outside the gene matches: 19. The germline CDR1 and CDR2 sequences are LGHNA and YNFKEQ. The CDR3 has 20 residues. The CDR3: CASSHPERGGRAFGYNEQFF. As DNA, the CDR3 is TGTGCCAGCAGCCACCCTGAAAGAGGCGGGAGGGCCTTTGGGTACAATGAGCAGTTCTTC.

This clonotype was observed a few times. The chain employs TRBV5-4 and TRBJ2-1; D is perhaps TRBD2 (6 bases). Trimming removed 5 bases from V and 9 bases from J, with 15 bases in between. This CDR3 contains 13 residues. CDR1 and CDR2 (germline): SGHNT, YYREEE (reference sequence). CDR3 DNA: TGTGCCAGCAGATATCGGGACTCCGTTGAGCAGTTCTTC. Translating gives CASRYRDSVEQFF.

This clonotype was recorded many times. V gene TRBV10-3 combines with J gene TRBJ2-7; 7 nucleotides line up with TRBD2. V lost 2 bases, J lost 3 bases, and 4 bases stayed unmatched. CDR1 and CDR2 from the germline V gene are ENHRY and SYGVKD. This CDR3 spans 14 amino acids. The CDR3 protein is CAISEGAGNYEQYF. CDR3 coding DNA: TGTGCCATCAGTGAGGGAGCGGGGAACTACGAGCAGTACTTC.

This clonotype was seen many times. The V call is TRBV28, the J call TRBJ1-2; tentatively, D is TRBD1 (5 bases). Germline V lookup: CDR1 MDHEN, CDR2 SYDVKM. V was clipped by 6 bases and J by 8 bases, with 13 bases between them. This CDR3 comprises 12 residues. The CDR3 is CASSTRGKGYTF. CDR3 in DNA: TGTGCCAGCAGCACCCGGGGGAAAGGCTACACCTTC.

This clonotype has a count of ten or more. The CDR3 DNA sequence: TGTGCCAGCTCACCAAGAGGGGATCGCGATCAGCCCCAGCATTTT. It codes for CASSPRGDRDQPQHF. V usage is TRBV18 and J usage is TRBJ1-5, with D possibly matching TRBD1 (5 bases). The V gene's germline CDR1 is KGHSH and CDR2 LQKENI. The V end was cut by 2 bases, the J end by 5 bases, with 13 bases between. This CDR3 is built from 15 residues. Full variable domain (missing parts from reference TRBV18 and TRBJ1-5): NAGVMQNPRHLVRRRGQEARLRCSPMKGHSHVYWYRQLPEEGLKFMVYLQKENIIDESGMPKERFSAEFPKEGPSILRIQQVVRGDSAAYFCASSPRGDRDQPQHFGDGTRLSIL.

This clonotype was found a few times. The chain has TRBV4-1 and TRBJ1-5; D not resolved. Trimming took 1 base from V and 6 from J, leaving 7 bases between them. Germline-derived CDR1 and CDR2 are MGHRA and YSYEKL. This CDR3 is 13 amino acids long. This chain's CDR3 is CASSQGYSQPQHF. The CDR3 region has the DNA TGCGCCAGCAGCCAAGGATATAGTCAGCCCCAGCATTTT.

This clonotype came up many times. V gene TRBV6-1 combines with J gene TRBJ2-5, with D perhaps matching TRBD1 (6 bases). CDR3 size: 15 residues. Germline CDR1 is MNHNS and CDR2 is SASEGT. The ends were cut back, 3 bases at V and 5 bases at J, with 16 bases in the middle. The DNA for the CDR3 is TGTGCCAGCAGTGACACAGAATTCACAGGGGAGACCCAGTACTTC. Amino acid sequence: CASSDTEFTGETQYF.

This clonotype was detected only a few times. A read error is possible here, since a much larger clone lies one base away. CDR3 bases: TGCAGGGCTAGAGATCAGCGGGAGCCCGAGCAGTACTTC. This codes for CRARDQREPEQYF. The genes are TRBV20-1 and TRBJ2-7; 8 nucleotides line up with TRBD2. Germline V gives CDR1 DFQATT, CDR2 SNEGSKA (reference sequence). This CDR3 has 13 amino acids.

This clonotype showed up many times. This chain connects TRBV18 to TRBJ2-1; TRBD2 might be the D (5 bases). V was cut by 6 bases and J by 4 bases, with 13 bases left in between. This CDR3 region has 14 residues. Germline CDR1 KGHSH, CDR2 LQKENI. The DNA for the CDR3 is TGTGCCAGCTCTCCCCTACTAGGTTACAATGAGCAGTTCTTC. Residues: CASSPLLGYNEQFF.

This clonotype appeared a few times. CDR3 DNA sequence: TGTGCCAGCAGCGCAGCGGGAGTCACAGATACGCAGTATTTT. Translation: CASSAAGVTDTQYF. V usage is TRBV9 and J usage is TRBJ2-3; 8 bases are a match to TRBD2. V shed 3 bases, J shed 2 bases, and the junction held 2 bases outside the gene matches. CDR3 length: 14 residues. From germline, CDR1 is SGDLS and CDR2 YYNGEE.

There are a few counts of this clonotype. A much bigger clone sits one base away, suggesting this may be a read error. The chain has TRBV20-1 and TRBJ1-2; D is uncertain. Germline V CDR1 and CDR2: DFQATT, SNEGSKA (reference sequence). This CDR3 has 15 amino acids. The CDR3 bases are TGCAGTGCTAGAGATGGGCGGCGAACCAACTATGGCCACACCTTC. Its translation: CSARDGRRTNYGHTF.

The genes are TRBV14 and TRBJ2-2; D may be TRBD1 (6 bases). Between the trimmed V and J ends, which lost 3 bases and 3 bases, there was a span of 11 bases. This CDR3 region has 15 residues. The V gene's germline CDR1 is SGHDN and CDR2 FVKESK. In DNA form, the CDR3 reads TGTGCCAGCAGCCACCGGGACACCTACACCGGGGAGCTGTTTTTT. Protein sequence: CASSHRDTYTGELFF.

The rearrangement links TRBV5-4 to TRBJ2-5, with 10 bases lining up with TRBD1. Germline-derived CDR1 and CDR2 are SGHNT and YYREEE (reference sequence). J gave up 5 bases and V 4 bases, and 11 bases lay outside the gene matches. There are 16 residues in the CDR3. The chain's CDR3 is CASSLGQGKVRETQYF. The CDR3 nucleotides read TGTGCCAGCAGCCTGGGACAGGGGAAGGTACGGGAGACCCAGTACTTC.

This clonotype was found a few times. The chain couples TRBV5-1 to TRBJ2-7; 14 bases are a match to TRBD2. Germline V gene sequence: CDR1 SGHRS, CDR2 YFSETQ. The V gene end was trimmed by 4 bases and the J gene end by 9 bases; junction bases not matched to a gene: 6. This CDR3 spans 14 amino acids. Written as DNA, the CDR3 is TGCGCCAGCAGCCCAGGGACTAGCGGGAGTGTGCAGTACTTC. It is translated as CASSPGTSGSVQYF.

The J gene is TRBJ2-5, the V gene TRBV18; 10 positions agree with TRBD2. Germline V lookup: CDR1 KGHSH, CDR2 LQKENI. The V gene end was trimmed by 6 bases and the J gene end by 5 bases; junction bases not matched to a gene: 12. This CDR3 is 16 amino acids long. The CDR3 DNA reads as TGTGCCAGCTCGCGAGATCTAGCGGGAGTCGCGGAGACCCAGTACTTC. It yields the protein CASSRDLAGVAETQYF.

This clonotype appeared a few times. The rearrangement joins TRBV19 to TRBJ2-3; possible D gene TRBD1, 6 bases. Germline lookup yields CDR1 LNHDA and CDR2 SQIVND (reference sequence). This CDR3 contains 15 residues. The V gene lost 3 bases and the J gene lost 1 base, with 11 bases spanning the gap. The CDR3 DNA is TGTGCCAGTAGTATCGGGCCAGGGGGCACAGATACGCAGTATTTT. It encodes CASSIGPGGTDTQYF.

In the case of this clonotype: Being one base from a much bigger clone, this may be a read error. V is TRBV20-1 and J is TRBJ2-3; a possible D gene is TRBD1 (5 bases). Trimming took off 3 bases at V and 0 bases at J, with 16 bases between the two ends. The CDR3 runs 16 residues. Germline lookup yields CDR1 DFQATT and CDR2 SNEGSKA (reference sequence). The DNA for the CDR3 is TGCAGTGCTAGGCCTCCGAGACAGAGTAGCACAGATACGCAGTATTTT. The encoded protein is CSARPPRQSSTDTQYF.

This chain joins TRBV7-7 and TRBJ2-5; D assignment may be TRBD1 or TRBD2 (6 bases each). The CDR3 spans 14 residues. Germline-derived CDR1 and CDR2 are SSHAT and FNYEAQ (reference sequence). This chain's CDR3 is CASGRWDKGETQYF. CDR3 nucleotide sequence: TGTGCTAGCGGCCGCTGGGACAAGGGAGAGACCCAGTACTTC.

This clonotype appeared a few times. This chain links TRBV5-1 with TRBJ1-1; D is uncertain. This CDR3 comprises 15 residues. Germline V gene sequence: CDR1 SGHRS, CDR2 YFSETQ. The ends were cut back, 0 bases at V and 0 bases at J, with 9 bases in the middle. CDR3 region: CASSLGALLNTEAFF. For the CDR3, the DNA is TGCGCCAGCAGCTTGGGGGCACTTCTGAACACTGAAGCTTTCTTT.

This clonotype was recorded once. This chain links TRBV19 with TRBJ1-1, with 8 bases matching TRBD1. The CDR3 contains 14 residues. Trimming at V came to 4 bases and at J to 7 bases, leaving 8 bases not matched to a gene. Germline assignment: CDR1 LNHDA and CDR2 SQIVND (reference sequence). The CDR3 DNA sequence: TGTGCCAGTAGTAGGAGACAGGGGTGGAATGAAGCTTTCTTT. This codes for CASSRRQGWNEAFF.

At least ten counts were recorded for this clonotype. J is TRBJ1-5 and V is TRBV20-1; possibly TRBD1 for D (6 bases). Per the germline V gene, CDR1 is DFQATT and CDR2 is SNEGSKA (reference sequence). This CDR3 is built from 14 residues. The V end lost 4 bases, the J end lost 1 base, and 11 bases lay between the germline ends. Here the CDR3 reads CSATDSQSNQPQHF. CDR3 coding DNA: TGCAGTGCTACGGACAGTCAAAGCAATCAGCCCCAGCATTTT.

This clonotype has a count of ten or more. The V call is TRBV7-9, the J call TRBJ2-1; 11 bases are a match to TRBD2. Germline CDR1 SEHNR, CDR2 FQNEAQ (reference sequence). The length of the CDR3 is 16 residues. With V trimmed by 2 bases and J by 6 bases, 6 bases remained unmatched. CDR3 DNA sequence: TGTGCCAGCAGCTTACCGACTAGCGGGGACCTCAATGAGCAGTTCTTC. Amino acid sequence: CASSLPTSGDLNEQFF.

Written as DNA, the CDR3 is TGCGCCAGCAGCCAAGTTGGGACTGCTTACAATGAGCAGTTCTTC. Amino acids: CASSQVGTAYNEQFF. The chain combines TRBV4-1 with TRBJ2-1; D possibly corresponds to TRBD2 (6 bases). CDR1 and CDR2 from the germline V gene are MGHRA and YSYEKL. Trimming removed 1 base at V and 4 bases at J, with 11 bases between. CDR3 length: 15 amino acids.

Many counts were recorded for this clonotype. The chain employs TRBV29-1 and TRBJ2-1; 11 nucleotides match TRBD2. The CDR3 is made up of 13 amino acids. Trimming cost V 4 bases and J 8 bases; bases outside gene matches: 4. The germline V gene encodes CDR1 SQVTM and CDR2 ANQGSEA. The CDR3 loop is CSVASGRKDEQFF. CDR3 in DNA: TGCAGCGTTGCTAGCGGGAGGAAAGATGAGCAGTTCTTC.